This paragraph covers one T cell receptor (beta chain) sequence. Germline values: CDR1 KGHSH, CDR2 LQKENI. The ends were cut back, 0 bases at V and 4 bases at J, with 7 bases in the middle. CDR3 length equals 14 residues. This sample is drawn from a study of blood T cell repertoires in COVID-19. Study background: The study drew acute and convalescent COVID-19 samples from the United States, Italy and Spain. From T cells, B-cell-depleted T cells, or PBMCs came the material, which was cDNA or gDNA.

In the source study's methods: Reference gene primer amplification gave nucleated cell count estimates. Only in-frame clones appear in the TCRdb table, and some are missing; sequencing was by immunoSEQ multiplex PCR. The DNA was the basis for D and trimming; V, J and clone size are from that table. The sample consists of about 110,000 clones, more than 80% of them appearing once. The rearrangement uses TRBV18 and TRBJ2-1; no clear D gene. Sequenced material: peripheral blood. The TCR was taken from a woman of 80 years or more with acute or convalescent COVID-19. CDR3 coding DNA: TGTGCCAGCTCACCACCCCAGGTATACAATGAGCAGTTCTTC. This translates into CASSPPQVYNEQFF.